This TCR beta chain was obtained from a study of T cell responses to AZD1222 COVID-19 vaccine. Assay: immunoSEQ multiplex PCR; the TCRdb copy retains only in-frame clones and omits some. The data hold some 190,000 clones, with roughly 92% observed a single time. In its sample, this clone ranks as medium-sized (0.01 to 0.1%). Its antigen remains unidentified. Findings and caveats of the study: Sampling captured repertoires only after the peak T cell response.

The CDR3 spans 11 residues. V dropped 5 bases and J dropped 2 bases, with 1 base sitting between them. Germline lookup yields CDR1 MNHEY and CDR2 SMNVEV (reference sequence). This clonotype was sampled from an adult who received the AZD1222 COVID-19 vaccine. The chain is built from TRBV27 and TRBJ2-1; D gene uncertain. Sample: peripheral blood, taken 28 days after the second AZD1222 dose. The CDR3 DNA is TGTGCCAGCAGTACCTACAATGAGCAGTTCTTC. Translation: CASSTYNEQFF.